A selection of T cell receptor beta chains follows, all from one sample in a study of TIL therapy for anti-PD-1-resistant metastatic lung cancer. Assay: immunoSEQ multiplex PCR; the TCRdb copy retains only in-frame clones and omits some. The table has around 33,000 clones, 74% seen once. Sequencing was performed on blood, taken at baseline. Every receptor here comes from a woman aged 30 to 85 with non-small cell lung cancer. Both conserved end residues are part of each CDR3.

V gene	CDR3 length	J gene	CDR3 protein
TRBV5-1	14	TRBJ2-7	CASSLDRSDYEQYF
TRBV25-1	15	TRBJ2-2	CASSQSAGNTGELFF
TRBV11-3	14	TRBJ2-2	CASGGQGATGELFF
TRBV5-4	17	TRBJ2-1	CASTEGSRASSYNEQFF
TRBV5-6	14	TRBJ1-2	CASSLFQGNYGYTF
TRBV30	13	TRBJ2-6	CAWGMAGANVLTF
TRBV14	15	TRBJ2-1	CASSLLSGKGAEQFF
TRBV27	15	TRBJ1-2	CASSLSVQPDYGYTF
TRBV6-5	12	TRBJ2-3	CASKGTTDTQYF
TRBV29-1	13	TRBJ2-2	CSVTGTKHRGAVF
TRBV5-8	15	TRBJ2-7	CASIRVAGEFGRQYF
TRBV11-2	15	TRBJ2-3	CASSTLGEGRDTQYF
TRBV5-1	13	TRBJ2-7	CASRRDPVEEQYF
TRBV7-2	15	TRBJ1-2	CASSLGQGGGYGYTF
TRBV28	12	TRBJ1-5	CASTGSGQPQHF
TRBV6-5	15	TRBJ2-1	CASKGTDGRRGEQFF
TRBV2	16	TRBJ1-5	CASSVQGVSSNQPQHF
TRBV14	18	TRBJ2-3	CASSQPKSRTGGVDTQYF
TRBV30	14	TRBJ2-3	CAWSIRGITDTQYF
TRBV10-2	12	TRBJ2-1	CASSENPSQMFF
TRBV2	16	TRBJ2-1	CASSGPGLADYNEQFF
TRBV6-1	13	TRBJ2-7	CASSRQGTYEQYF
TRBV10-1	14	TRBJ2-5	CASSELRRDGTQYF
TRBV5-4	14	TRBJ2-7	CASSLGAVDYEQYF
TRBV28	14	TRBJ2-7	CASSSDRGSYEQYF
TRBV25-1	16	TRBJ1-2	CASSTSSGGHSYGYTF
TRBV6-5	13	TRBJ2-7	CASTARPTYEQYF
TRBV2	12	NA	CASSEGPYEQYF